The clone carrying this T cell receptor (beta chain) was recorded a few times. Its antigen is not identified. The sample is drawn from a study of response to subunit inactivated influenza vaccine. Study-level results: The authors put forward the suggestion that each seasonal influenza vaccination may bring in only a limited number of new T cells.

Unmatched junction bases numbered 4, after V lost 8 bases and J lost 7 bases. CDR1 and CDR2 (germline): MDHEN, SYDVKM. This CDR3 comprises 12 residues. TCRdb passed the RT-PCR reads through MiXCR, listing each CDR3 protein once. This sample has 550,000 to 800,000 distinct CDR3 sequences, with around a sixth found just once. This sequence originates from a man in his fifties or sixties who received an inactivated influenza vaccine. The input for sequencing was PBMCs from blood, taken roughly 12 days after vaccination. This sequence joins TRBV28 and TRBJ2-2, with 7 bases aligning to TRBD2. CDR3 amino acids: CASRGSFGELFF. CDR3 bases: TGTGCCAGCCGCGGGAGCTTCGGGGAGCTGTTTTTT.